This T cell receptor (beta chain) was retrieved from a study of blood T cells in healthy people across ages. The germline CDR1 and CDR2 sequences are DFQATT and SNEGSKA (reference sequence). This CDR3 has 15 amino acids. The J segment lost 3 bases and the V segment lost 2 bases, leaving 6 bases of the junction unmatched. A sample-barcoded 5' primer and a J-beta primer mix were used in a second PCR of about 7 to 12 cycles. Each single sample gave us at least 3 million CDR3-containing paired-end reads. In TCRdb, the 5' RACE reads were re-called with MiXCR into one record per CDR3 protein. Counted here are some 930,000 distinct CDR3 sequences, roughly 29% occurring once; the ten biggest clones make up roughly 10%. With regard to this clonotype: The antigen is not known.

Overall study results and limits: Percentage of naive T cells showed a strong correlation with TCR beta diversity.

This same sample was also part of a study on T cells of mothers and their children. That source reports: The TCR beta CDR3 read count exceeded 8.5 million for each mother and was some 3.1 million for each child.

The source is a woman between 35 and 50 years old in good health. Sequencing input: blood. The chain couples TRBV20-1 to TRBJ1-4; 7 bases line up with TRBD1. DNA of the CDR3: TGCAGTGCTAGACCCCTCAGGGGGTCTAATGAAAAACTGTTTTTT. Its translation: CSARPLRGSNEKLFF.